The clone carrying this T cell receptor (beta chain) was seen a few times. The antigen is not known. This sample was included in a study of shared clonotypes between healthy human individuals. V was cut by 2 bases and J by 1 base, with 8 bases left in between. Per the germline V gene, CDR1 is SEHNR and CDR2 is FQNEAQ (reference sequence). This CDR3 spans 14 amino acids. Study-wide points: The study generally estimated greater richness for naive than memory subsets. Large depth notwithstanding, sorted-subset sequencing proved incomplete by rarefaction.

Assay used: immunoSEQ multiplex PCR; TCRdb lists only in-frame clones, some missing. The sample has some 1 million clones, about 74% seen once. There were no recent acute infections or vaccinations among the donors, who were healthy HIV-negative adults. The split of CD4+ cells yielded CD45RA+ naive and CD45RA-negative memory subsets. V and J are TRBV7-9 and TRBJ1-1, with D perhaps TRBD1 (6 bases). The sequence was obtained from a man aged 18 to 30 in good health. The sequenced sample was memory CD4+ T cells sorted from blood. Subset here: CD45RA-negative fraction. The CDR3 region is CASSLRQENTEAFF. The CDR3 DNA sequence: TGTGCCAGCAGCTTAAGACAGGAGAACACTGAAGCTTTCTTT.